This TCR beta chain is from a study of blood T cell repertoires in COVID-19. For the study at large: Specimens from acute and convalescent COVID-19 originated in the United States, Italy and Spain. PBMCs, B-cell-depleted T cells, or T cells provided the cDNA or gDNA that made up the material.

The CDR3 has 15 residues. The V segment lost 0 bases and the J segment 3 bases; nucleotides outside the gene matches: 5. Per germline, CDR1 MNHNS and CDR2 SASEGT. Original handling: Reference gene primer amplification yielded estimated nucleated cell counts. The repertoire was sequenced with immunoSEQ multiplex PCR; TCRdb's copy has only in-frame clones and lacks some. The V and J calls and clone size are taken from that table; D and trimming were inferred from the DNA. This table holds approximately 80,000 clones, 81% found once. The origin of this receptor is a man at least 80 years old with acute or convalescent COVID-19. This rearrangement joins TRBV6-1 to TRBJ2-7, with TRBD2 matching 7 bases. The specimen sequenced was peripheral blood. CDR3 nucleotide sequence: TGTGCCAGCAGTGAAGCAGCGGGGATGGGCTACGAGCAGTACTTC. Protein: CASSEAAGMGYEQYF.